These T cell receptor beta chains were read from a single sample in a study of OX40 agonist ivuxolimab in advanced cancers. Sequencing used immunoSEQ multiplex PCR; TCRdb keeps in-frame clones, though not all of them. The table lists some 70,000 clones, around 86% of them singletons. Material: CD4+ or CD8+ T cells sorted from blood, obtained in a trial of the OX40 agonist ivuxolimab. These receptors all come from an adult with an advanced solid tumor such as melanoma, head and neck, liver or kidney cancer. Each CDR3 is given with its conserved first and last residue. Each record gives: CDR3 length, clone size, V gene, J gene, D gene, CDR3 protein, CDR3 DNA. A D gene is named only where the DNA matches it firmly. The size entry is marked missing in some rows and otherwise reads once, few, many or a size class.

>13|.|TRBV7-2|TRBJ2-5|.
CASSLEVLETQYF
TGTGCCAGCAGCTTGGAGGTACTGGAGACCCAGTACTTC
>12|.|TRBV10-3|TRBJ2-5|.
CAISGEGETQYF
TGTGCCATCTCAGGGGAAGGAGAGACCCAGTACTTC
>18|once|TRBV6-1|TRBJ1-2|TRBD1
CASSEAWDRVLFSYGYTF
TGTGCCAGCAGTGAAGCCTGGGACAGGGTCCTTTTTTCTTATGGCTACACCTTC
>15|.|TRBV9|TRBJ1-3|TRBD1
CASSQGGSSGNTIYF
TGTGCCAGCAGCCAGGGGGGGAGCTCTGGAAACACCATATATTTT
>15|.|TRBV11-2|TRBJ2-7|.
CASSFGGAIPYEQYF
TGTGCCAGCAGCTTTGGGGGCGCAATCCCCTACGAGCAGTACTTC
>14|.|TRBV28|TRBJ2-1|TRBD2
CASNQGLGRNEQFF
TGTGCCAGCAATCAGGGACTAGGAAGGAATGAGCAGTTCTTC
>14|.|TRBV19|TRBJ2-2|TRBD2
CASRVGLTTGELFF
TGTGCCAGTAGGGTGGGACTAACGACCGGGGAGCTGTTTTTT
>16|.|TRBV25-1|TRBJ1-4|.
CASSEGTRPTNEKLFF
TGTGCCAGCAGTGAGGGGACACGCCCAACTAATGAAAAACTGTTTTTT
>14|.|TRBV7-2|TRBJ2-7|.
CASSYERQAYEQYF
TGTGCCAGCAGCTATGAAAGACAGGCCTACGAGCAGTACTTC
>13|few|TRBV4-2|TRBJ1-1|.
CASSQDTEVEAFF
TGTGCCAGCAGCCAAGATACGGAGGTAGAAGCTTTCTTT
>13|.|TRBV5-4|TRBJ1-2|.
CASQRQDAWGYTF
TGTGCCAGCCAGAGACAGGACGCTTGGGGCTACACCTTC
>14|.|TRBV6-5|TRBJ1-3|.
CASSYRTGGNTIYF
TGTGCCAGCAGTTACCGTACCGGGGGAAACACCATATATTTT
>14|.|TRBV11-3|TRBJ2-1|.
CASSLLRGDNEQFF
TGTGCCAGCAGCTTGCTCAGGGGGGACAATGAGCAGTTCTTC
>12|.|TRBV28|TRBJ1-2|.
CASAVVDYGYTF
TGTGCCAGCGCAGTTGTAGACTATGGCTACACCTTC
>14|.|TRBV11-2|TRBJ2-1|.
CASSLGSGVGEQFF
TGTGCCAGCAGCTTAGGCTCAGGGGTAGGTGAGCAGTTCTTC
>14|.|TRBV19|TRBJ1-1|.
CASSSGTLDTEAFF
TGTGCCAGTAGCTCCGGGACGTTGGACACTGAAGCTTTCTTT
>16|.|TRBV18|TRBJ1-1|.
CASSRSQGWGGTEAFF
TGTGCCAGCTCACGCTCACAGGGATGGGGGGGAACTGAAGCTTTCTTT
>14|.|TRBV2|TRBJ1-5|.
CASSAGTGNQPQHF
TGTGCCAGCTCGGCAGGGACGGGCAATCAGCCCCAGCATTTT
>15|.|TRBV7-9|TRBJ1-2|.
CASSSVAVTAGGYTF
TGTGCCAGCAGCTCTGTCGCGGTGACAGCGGGAGGCTACACCTTC
>14|.|TRBV7-7|TRBJ2-1|.
CASSQLAATNEQFF
TGTGCCAGCAGCCAACTCGCGGCGACGAATGAGCAGTTCTTC